This T cell receptor (beta chain) comes out of a study of T cell responses to AZD1222 COVID-19 vaccine. Study details: Whether given at about 4 or about 12 weeks, second doses were pooled. Findings of the study overall: Regions 160-218 and 743-854 held dominance among vaccine-associated CD4 TCRs, which spanned spike. Females made up more of the donors, who were largely white British, and clonal diversity may have come out too low. Close to half of spike-specific TCRs reportedly recognize unmutated variant regions.

Using immunoSEQ multiplex PCR, the repertoire was profiled, and TCRdb retains in-frame clones only, with some absent. This table holds about 110,000 clones, around 76% found once. The CDR3 spans 15 residues. The ends were cut back, 1 base at V and 8 bases at J, with 12 bases in the middle. Germline CDR1 SGHVS, CDR2 FQNEAQ. As regards this clone: Its antigen is currently unknown.

This TCR was recovered from an adult in good health. The specimen was peripheral blood, collected on day 0 of AZD1222 vaccination. The rearrangement links TRBV7-8 to TRBJ1-6; D is undetermined. This chain's CDR3 is CASSLVGGKDSPLHF. As DNA, the CDR3 is TGTGCCAGCAGCTTAGTTGGAGGGAAAGATTCACCCCTCCACTTT.